This T cell receptor beta chain originates from a study of blood T cells in healthy people across ages. Overall study context: Every two T cells gave about one barcoded beta molecule via template switching.

Together with a sample-barcoded 5' primer, a J-beta primer mix was included in a second PCR lasting about 6 to 12 cycles. Each of the cDNA molecules was tagged by a template-switch adaptor with 12 random nucleotides. TCRdb processed the 5' RACE reads anew with MiXCR; each CDR3 protein has one entry. The data contain fewer than 700,000 distinct CDR3 sequences, around half of them seen just once; the ten biggest clones take up roughly 25%. The V gene's germline CDR1 is SGHTA and CDR2 FQGNSA. The CDR3 covers 17 residues. With 1 base removed from V and 8 bases from J, the gap between germline ends came to 21 bases. This clonotype was seen more than once but under ten times.

The sequencing sample was made of blood. The sequence came from an elderly man in good health. The J gene is TRBJ2-1, the V gene TRBV7-2, with a weak D call TRBD2 (6 bases). CDR3 loop: CASSLGPPGALNHEQFF. DNA of the CDR3: TGTGCCAGCAGCTTAGGCCCCCCGGGAGCGCTCAACCATGAGCAGTTCTTC.